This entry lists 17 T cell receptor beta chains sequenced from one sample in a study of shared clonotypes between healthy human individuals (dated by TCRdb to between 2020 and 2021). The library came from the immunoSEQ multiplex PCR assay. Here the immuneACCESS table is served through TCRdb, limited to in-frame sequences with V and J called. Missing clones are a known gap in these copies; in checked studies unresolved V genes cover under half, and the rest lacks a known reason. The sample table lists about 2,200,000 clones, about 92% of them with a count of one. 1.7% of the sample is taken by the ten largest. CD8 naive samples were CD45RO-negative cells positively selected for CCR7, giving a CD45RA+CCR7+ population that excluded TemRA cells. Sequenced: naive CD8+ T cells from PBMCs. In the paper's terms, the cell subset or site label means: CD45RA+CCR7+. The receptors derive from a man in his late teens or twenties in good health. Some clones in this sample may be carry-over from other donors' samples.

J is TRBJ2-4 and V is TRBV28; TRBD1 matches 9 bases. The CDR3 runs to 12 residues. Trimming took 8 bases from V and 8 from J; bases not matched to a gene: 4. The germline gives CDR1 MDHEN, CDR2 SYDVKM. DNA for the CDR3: TGTGCCAGCGGACAGGGGCTCGACATTCAGTACTTC. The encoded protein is CASGQGLDIQYF.

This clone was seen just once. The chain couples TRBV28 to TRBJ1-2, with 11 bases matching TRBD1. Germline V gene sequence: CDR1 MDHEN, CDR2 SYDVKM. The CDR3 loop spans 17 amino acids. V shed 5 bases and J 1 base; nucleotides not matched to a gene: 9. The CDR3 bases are TGTGCCAGCAGTCTCGCAGAGGGACAGGGGGGTAACTATGGCTACACCTTC. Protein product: CASSLAEGQGGNYGYTF.

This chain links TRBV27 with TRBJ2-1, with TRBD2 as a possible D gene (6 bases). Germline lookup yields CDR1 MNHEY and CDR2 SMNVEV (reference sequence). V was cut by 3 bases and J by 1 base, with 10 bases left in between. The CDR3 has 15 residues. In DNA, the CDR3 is TGTGCCAGCAGTTTGATCGGGGGTTCCTACAATGAGCAGTTCTTC. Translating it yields CASSLIGGSYNEQFF.

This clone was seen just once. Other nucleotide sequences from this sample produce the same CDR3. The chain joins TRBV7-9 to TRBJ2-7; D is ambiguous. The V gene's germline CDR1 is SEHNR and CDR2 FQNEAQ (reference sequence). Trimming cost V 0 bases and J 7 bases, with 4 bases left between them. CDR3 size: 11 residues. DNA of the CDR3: TGTGCCAGCAGCTTAGCCCAGGAGCAGTACTTC. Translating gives CASSLAQEQYF.

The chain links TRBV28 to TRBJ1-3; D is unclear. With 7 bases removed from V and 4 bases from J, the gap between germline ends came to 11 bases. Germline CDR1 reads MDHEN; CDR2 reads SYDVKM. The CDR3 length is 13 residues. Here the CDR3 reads CASIQRYGNTIYF. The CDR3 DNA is TGTGCCAGCATTCAGAGATACGGAAACACCATATATTTT.

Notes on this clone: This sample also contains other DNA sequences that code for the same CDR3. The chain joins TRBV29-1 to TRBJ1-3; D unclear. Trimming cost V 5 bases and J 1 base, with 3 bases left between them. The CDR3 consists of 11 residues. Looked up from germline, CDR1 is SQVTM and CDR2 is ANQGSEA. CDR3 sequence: CSVSSGNTIYF. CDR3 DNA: TGCAGCGTTTCTTCTGGAAACACCATATATTTT.

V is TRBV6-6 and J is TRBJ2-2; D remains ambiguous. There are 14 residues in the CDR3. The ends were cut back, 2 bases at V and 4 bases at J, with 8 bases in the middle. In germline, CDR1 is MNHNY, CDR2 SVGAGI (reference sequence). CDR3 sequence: CASSYVGFTGELFF. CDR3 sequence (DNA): TGTGCCAGCAGTTACGTGGGTTTCACCGGGGAGCTGTTTTTT.

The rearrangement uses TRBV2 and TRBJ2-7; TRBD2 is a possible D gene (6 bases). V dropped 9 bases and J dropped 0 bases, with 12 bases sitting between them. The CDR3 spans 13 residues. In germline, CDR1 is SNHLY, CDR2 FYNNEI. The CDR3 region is CARGVRDSYEQYF. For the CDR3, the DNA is TGTGCCAGGGGGGTGCGGGACTCCTACGAGCAGTACTTC.

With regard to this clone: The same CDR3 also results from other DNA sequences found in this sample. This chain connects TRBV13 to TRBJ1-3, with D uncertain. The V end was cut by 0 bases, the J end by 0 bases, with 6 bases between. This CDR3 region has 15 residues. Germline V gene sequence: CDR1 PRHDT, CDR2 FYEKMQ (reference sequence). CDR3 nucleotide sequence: TGTGCCAGCAGCTTAGGCCGGAGCTCTGGAAACACCATATATTTT. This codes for CASSLGRSSGNTIYF. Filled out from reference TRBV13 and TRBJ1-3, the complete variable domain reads AAGVIQSPRHLIKEKRETATLKCYPIPRHDTVYWYQQGPGQDPQFLISFYEKMQSDKGSIPDRFSAQQFSDYHSELNMSSLELGDSALYFCASSLGRSSGNTIYFGEGSWLTVV.

As DNA, the CDR3 is TGCGCCAGCAGCTTGGGACCCCGGGGCCAGTACTTC. Translated: CASSLGPRGQYF. The chain links TRBV5-1 to TRBJ2-5; tentatively, D is TRBD2 (5 bases). The CDR3 runs to 12 residues. Trimming took off 0 bases at V and 10 bases at J, with 10 bases between the two ends. Per germline, CDR1 SGHRS and CDR2 YFSETQ.

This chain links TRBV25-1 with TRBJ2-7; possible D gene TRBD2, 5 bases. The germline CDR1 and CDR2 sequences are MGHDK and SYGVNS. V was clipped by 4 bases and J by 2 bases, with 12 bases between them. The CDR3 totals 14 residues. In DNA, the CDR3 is TGTGCCAGCAGTGGGGGAGCACGCACCTACGAGCAGTACTTC. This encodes CASSGGARTYEQYF.

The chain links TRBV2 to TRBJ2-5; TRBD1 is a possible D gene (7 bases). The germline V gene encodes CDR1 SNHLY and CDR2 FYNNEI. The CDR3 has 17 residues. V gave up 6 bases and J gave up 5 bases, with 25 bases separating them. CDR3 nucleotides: TGTGCCAGCAGCTACCCCAGAGGCGGGACAGCCACTGAGACCCAGTACTTC. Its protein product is CASSYPRGGTATETQYF.

The CDR3 loop is CARSGSGTPYNEQFF. CDR3 bases: TGTGCCAGAAGCGGTAGCGGGACGCCCTACAATGAGCAGTTCTTC. The chain is built from TRBV5-3 and TRBJ2-1; TRBD2 agrees at 8 bases. TRBV5-3 is an ORF for which the function is uncertain. The trim removed 4 bases at V and 2 bases at J, leaving 5 bases unmatched. The CDR3 extends over 15 amino acids.

The CDR3 sequence: CASSVQGIPFYNEQFF. The CDR3 nucleotides are TGTGCCAGTAGCGTACAGGGGATACCTTTTTACAATGAGCAGTTCTTC. The chain couples TRBV19 to TRBJ2-1; 7 bases align to TRBD1. There are 16 residues in the CDR3. Germline V lookup: CDR1 LNHDA, CDR2 SQIVND (reference sequence). The V segment lost 6 bases and the J segment 4 bases; nucleotides outside the gene matches: 12.

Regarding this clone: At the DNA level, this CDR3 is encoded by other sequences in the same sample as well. The CDR3 DNA is TGTGCCAGCAGCCCCGACAGGACAATATCCTACGAGCAGTACTTC. It yields the protein CASSPDRTISYEQYF. The chain carries TRBV7-6 and TRBJ2-7, with a tentative D call TRBD1 (6 bases). Germline V gene sequence: CDR1 SGHVS, CDR2 FNYEAQ. The length of the CDR3 is 15 residues. Trimming removed 5 bases at V and 1 base at J, with 15 bases between. The variable domain in full, with the rest retrieved from reference TRBV7-6 and TRBJ2-7, is GAGVSQSPRYKVTKRGQDVALRCDPISGHVSLYWYRQALGQGPEFLTYFNYEAQQDKSGLPNDRFSAERPEGSISTLTIQRTEQRDSAMYRCASSPDRTISYEQYFGPGTRLTVT.

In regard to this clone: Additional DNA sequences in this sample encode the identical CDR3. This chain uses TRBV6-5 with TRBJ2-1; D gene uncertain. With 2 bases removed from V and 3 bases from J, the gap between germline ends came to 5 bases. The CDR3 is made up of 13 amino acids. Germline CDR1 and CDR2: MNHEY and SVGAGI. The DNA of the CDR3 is TGTGCCAGCAGTTACCCTGGCTACAATGAGCAGTTCTTC. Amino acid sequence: CASSYPGYNEQFF.

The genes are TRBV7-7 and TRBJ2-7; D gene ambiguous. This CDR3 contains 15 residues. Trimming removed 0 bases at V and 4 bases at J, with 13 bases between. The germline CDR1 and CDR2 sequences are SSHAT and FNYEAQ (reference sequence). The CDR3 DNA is TGTGCCAGCAGCTTAGCCCCCGGCCCTTCTTACGAGCAGTACTTC. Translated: CASSLAPGPSYEQYF.